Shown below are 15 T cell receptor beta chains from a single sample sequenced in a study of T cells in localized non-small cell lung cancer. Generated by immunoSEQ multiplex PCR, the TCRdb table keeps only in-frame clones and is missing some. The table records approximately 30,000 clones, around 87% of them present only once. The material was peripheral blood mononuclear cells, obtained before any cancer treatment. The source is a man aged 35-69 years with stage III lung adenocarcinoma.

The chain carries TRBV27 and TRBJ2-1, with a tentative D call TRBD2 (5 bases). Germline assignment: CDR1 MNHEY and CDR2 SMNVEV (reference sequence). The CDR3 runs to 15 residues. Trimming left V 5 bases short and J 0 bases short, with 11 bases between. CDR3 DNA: TGTGCCAGCAGTCTGAAAGGGAGCTCCTACAATGAGCAGTTCTTC. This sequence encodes CASSLKGSSYNEQFF.

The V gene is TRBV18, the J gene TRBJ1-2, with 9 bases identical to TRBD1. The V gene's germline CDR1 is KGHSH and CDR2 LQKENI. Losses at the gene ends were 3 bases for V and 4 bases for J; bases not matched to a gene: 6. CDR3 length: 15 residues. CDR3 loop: CASSPYRGPGYGYTF. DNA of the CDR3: TGTGCCAGCTCACCCTACAGGGGGCCGGGCTATGGCTACACCTTC.

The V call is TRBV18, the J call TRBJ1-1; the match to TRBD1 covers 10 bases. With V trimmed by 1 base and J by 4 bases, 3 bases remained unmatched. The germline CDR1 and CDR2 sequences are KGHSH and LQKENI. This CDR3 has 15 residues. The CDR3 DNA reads TGTGCCAGCTCACCACGAAGGACAGGGGGCACTGAAGCTTTCTTT. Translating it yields CASSPRRTGGTEAFF. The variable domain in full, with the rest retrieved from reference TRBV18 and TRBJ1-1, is NAGVMQNPRHLVRRRGQEARLRCSPMKGHSHVYWYRQLPEEGLKFMVYLQKENIIDESGMPKERFSAEFPKEGPSILRIQQVVRGDSAAYFCASSPRRTGGTEAFFGQGTRLTVV.

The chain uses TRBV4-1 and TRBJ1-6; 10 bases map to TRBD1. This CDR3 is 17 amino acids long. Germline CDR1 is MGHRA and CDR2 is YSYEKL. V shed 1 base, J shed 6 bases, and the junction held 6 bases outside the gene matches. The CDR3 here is CASSQGATGGPNSPLHF. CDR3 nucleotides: TGCGCCAGCAGCCAAGGGGCGACAGGGGGCCCTAATTCACCCCTCCACTTT.

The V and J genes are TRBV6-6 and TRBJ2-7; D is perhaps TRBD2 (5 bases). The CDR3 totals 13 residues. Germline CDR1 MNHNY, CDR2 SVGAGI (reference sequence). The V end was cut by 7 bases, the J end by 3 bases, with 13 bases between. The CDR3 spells CASTRSGYYEQYF. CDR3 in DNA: TGTGCCAGCACACGGAGCGGCTACTACGAGCAGTACTTC.

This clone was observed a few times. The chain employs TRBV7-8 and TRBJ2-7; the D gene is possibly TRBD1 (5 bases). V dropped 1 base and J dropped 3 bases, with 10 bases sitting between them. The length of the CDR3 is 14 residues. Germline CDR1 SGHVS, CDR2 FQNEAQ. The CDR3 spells CASSLEDSNYEQYF. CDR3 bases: TGTGCCAGCAGCTTAGAAGACAGCAACTACGAGCAGTACTTC.

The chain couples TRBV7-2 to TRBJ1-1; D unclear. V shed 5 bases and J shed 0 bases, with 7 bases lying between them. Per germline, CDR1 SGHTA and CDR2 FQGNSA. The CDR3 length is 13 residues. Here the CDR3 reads CASSLTVNTEAFF. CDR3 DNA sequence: TGTGCCAGCAGCCTAACAGTGAACACTGAAGCTTTCTTT.

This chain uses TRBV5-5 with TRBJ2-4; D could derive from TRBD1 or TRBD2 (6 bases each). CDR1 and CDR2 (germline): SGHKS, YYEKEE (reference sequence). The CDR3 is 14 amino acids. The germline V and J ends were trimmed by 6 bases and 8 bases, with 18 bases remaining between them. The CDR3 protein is CASIDLTGRYIQYF. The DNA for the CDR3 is TGTGCCAGCATCGACCTCACAGGGAGGTACATTCAGTACTTC.

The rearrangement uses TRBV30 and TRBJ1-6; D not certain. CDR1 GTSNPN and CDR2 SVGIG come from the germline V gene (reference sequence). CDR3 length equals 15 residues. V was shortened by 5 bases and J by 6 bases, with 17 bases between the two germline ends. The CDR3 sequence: CAWDRGILSNSPLHF. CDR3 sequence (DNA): TGTGCCTGGGACCGCGGAATACTGTCTAATTCACCCCTCCACTTT.

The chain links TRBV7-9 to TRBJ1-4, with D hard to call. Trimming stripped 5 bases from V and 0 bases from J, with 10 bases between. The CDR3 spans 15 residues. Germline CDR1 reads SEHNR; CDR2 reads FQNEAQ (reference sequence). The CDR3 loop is CASSTEGATNEKLFF. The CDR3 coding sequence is TGTGCCAGCAGCACCGAAGGCGCAACTAATGAAAAACTGTTTTTT.

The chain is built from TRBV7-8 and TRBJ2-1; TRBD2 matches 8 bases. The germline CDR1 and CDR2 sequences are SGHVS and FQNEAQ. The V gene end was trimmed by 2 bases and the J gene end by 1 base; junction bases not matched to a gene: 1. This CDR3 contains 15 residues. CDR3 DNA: TGTGCCAGCAGCTTAAGCGGGGGTTCCTACAATGAGCAGTTCTTC. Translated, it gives CASSLSGGSYNEQFF.

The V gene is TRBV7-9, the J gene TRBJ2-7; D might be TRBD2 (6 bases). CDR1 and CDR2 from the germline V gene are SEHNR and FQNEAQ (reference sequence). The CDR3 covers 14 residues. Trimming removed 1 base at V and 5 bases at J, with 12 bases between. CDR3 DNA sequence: TGTGCCAGCAGCTTAGGGGCCAGGGAGGACGAGCAGTACTTC. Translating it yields CASSLGAREDEQYF.

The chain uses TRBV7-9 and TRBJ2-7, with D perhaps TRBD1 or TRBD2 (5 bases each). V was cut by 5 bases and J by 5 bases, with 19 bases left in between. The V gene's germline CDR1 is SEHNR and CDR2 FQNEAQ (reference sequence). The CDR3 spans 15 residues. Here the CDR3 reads CASSPGALATDEQYF. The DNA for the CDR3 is TGTGCCAGCAGCCCTGGGGCCCTAGCAACCGACGAGCAGTACTTC.

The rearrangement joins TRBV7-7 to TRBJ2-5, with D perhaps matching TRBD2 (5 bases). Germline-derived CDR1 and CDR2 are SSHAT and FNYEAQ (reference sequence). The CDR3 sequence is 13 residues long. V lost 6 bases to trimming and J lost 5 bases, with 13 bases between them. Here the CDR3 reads CASSGGARETQYF. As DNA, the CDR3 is TGTGCCAGCAGTGGAGGCGCGAGGGAGACCCAGTACTTC.

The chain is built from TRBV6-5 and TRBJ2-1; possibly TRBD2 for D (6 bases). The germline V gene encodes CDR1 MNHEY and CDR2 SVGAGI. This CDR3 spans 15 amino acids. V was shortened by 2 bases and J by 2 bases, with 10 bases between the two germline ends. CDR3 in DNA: TGTGCCAGCAGTTACGGCGGGGAAGCCTACAATGAGCAGTTCTTC. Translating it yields CASSYGGEAYNEQFF.